A selection of T cell receptor beta chains follows, all from one sample in a study of STAT5B mutations in CD4+ large granular lymphocyte leukemia. Libraries were prepared by immunoSEQ multiplex PCR; TCRdb keeps only in-frame clonotypes and omits some of them. Of 25,000 to 35,000 clones in the sample, around four fifths are singletons; the top ten hold about 2.4%. Material for sequencing was CD4+ T cells from blood buffy coats. The source of these receptors is a human donor in good health. Both conserved end residues are part of each CDR3. Fields, in order: D gene, V gene, clone size, J gene, CDR3 DNA, CDR3 protein. A D gene is named only where the DNA matches it firmly. The size field is filled for only some rows; it gives once, few, many or a size class.

>NA|TRBV6-5|NA|TRBJ2-1
TGTGCCAGCTACAATAGGGGGAGCTCCTACAATGAGCAGTTCTTC
CASYNRGSSYNEQFF
>TRBD2|TRBV10-2|NA|TRBJ2-2
TGCGCCAGCATCTCTGGGGGGGGCACCGGGGAGCTGTTTTTT
CASISGGGTGELFF
>TRBD1|TRBV10-3|NA|TRBJ2-7
TGTGCCATCGGGGACAGGGAGTACGAGCAGTACTTC
CAIGDREYEQYF
>TRBD2|TRBV23-1|NA|TRBJ2-3
TGCGCCAGCAGTCAATCAGGGACTAGCGAGATATACACAGATACGCAGTATTTT
CASSQSGTSEIYTDTQYF
>TRBD1|TRBV5-1|once|TRBJ1-4
TGCGCCAGCAGCCCGGGACAGGGAACTAATGAAAAACTGTTTTTT
CASSPGQGTNEKLFF
>NA|TRBV15|NA|TRBJ1-4
TGTGCCACCAGCAGAGAAGTCAGACTTAATGAAAAACTGTTTTTT
CATSREVRLNEKLFF
>NA|TRBV4-1|NA|TRBJ2-7
TGCGCCAGCAGCCAAGATGGGGTAATACGGGATTACGAGCAGTACTTC
CASSQDGVIRDYEQYF
>TRBD1|TRBV30|once|TRBJ1-6
TGTGCCTGGACCTCGGGACAGGGGATTTCCTCACCCCTCCACTTT
CAWTSGQGISSPLHF
>TRBD2|TRBV10-3|few|TRBJ2-2
TGTGCCATCAACGGGGGAACTAGCGGGATCAGGGCCGGGGAGCTGTTTTTT
CAINGGTSGIRAGELFF
>NA|TRBV7-9|NA|TRBJ2-1
TGTGCCAGCAGCCCGGACGGATTTAATGAGCAGTTCTTC
CASSPDGFNEQFF
>NA|TRBV28|NA|TRBJ1-4
TGTGCCAGCACAGGGACCGAAGAAAAACTGTTTTTT
CASTGTEEKLFF
>NA|TRBV7-9|NA|TRBJ2-7
TGTGCCAGCAGCTCCCCGGGAACTTACGAGCAGTACTTC
CASSSPGTYEQYF
>NA|TRBV29-1|NA|TRBJ1-2
TGCAGCGCTATAGAGGGACAAGCTAACAACGATGGCTACACCTTC
CSAIEGQANNDGYTF
>NA|TRBV7-3|NA|TRBJ2-6
TGTGCCAGCAGCACCCGGTCCTCTGGGGCCAACGTCCTGACTTTC
CASSTRSSGANVLTF
>NA|TRBV7-2|few|TRBJ1-1
TGTGCCAGCAGCTTAATGGCAGCTGAAGCTTTCTTT
CASSLMAAEAFF
>NA|TRBV18|NA|TRBJ2-3
TGTGCCAGCTCGGGGGGAGGCACAGATACGCAGTATTTT
CASSGGGTDTQYF
>NA|TRBV5-1|NA|TRBJ2-1
TGCGCCAGCAGCTGGACGAGCTCGTATAATGAGCAGTTCTTC
CASSWTSSYNEQFF
>TRBD2|TRBV11-2|NA|TRBJ2-7
TGTGCCAGCAGCTCAGGACTAGTTCCGTCCTACGAGCAGTACTTC
CASSSGLVPSYEQYF
>TRBD1|TRBV5-4|NA|TRBJ2-1
TGTGCCAGCAGCTTGGCCGTGGAAGGGACAGGGTTTTACAATGAGCAGTTCTTC
CASSLAVEGTGFYNEQFF
>NA|TRBV5-5|NA|TRBJ1-2
TGTGCCAGCAGCATATCCGGGACACAGAGCTACACCTTC
CASSISGTQSYTF
>TRBD1|TRBV7-8|NA|TRBJ2-6
TGTGCCAGCAGCTTTCGGACAGGGAAGGGAGTTACTCTATCTGGGGCCAACGTCCTGACTTTC
CASSFRTGKGVTLSGANVLTF
>TRBD1|TRBV10-2|NA|TRBJ1-6
TGCGCCAGCAGTGAACAGGGGATTAATTCACCCCTCCACTTT
CASSEQGINSPLHF
>TRBD1|TRBV6-5|NA|TRBJ1-2
TGTGCCAGCAGTTACTCCCGGGACAGGGTGTTTTTCCACACCTTC
CASSYSRDRVFFHTF
>TRBD2|TRBV4-1|once|TRBJ2-3
TGCGCCGCCGCCCCCGGGACTAGCGGGGAGGGGACAGATACGCAGTATTTT
CAAAPGTSGEGTDTQYF
>NA|TRBV30|few|TRBJ1-2
TGTGCCTGGACCGCGGTGAACTATGGCTACACCTTC
CAWTAVNYGYTF
>NA|TRBV9|once|TRBJ2-1
TGTGCCAGCAGCGTAAGTGCGGGCTCCTACAATGAGCAGTTCTTC
CASSVSAGSYNEQFF
>NA|TRBV6-1|NA|TRBJ2-7
TGTGCCAGCAGTGACCCCCAGCGCTACGAGCAGTACTTC
CASSDPQRYEQYF
>TRBD2|TRBV5-4|NA|TRBJ2-7
TGTGCCAGCAGCCCGAGCGGGGATCGGCTGGGCGAGCAGTACTTC
CASSPSGDRLGEQYF
>NA|TRBV29-1|NA|TRBJ1-2
TGCAGCGTTGAGGCCCCTTCACAATATGGCTACACCTTC
CSVEAPSQYGYTF
>TRBD2|TRBV18|NA|TRBJ2-2
TGTGCCAGCTCACTACAGCGGGGACCGGTGAACACCGGGGAGCTGTTTTTT
CASSLQRGPVNTGELFF
>NA|TRBV4-2|few|TRBJ1-4
TGTGCCAGCAGCCAAAGCTCCACGTCAGGGTTTAATGAAAAACTGTTTTTT
CASSQSSTSGFNEKLFF
>NA|TRBV19|NA|TRBJ2-2
TGTGCCAGCGCACAGGGTTGGAGCGGGGAGCTGTTTTTT
CASAQGWSGELFF
>NA|TRBV6-5|few|TRBJ1-1
TGTGCCAGCTCGCTATGGGAGAACACTGAAGCTTTCTTT
CASSLWENTEAFF
>NA|TRBV10-1|few|TRBJ2-7
TGCGCCAGCAGTGATGGGGTGTCCGTTTACGAGCAGTACTTC
CASSDGVSVYEQYF
>NA|TRBV6-5|NA|TRBJ1-1
TGTGCCAGCAGTTACAGGACAGACACTGAAGCTTTCTTT
CASSYRTDTEAFF
>NA|TRBV20-1|NA|TRBJ2-7
TGCAGTGCTGGGACATACGAGCAGTACTTC
CSAGTYEQYF
>TRBD2|TRBV2|NA|TRBJ2-3
TGTGCCAGTTTACTAGCGGGACATACAGATACGCAGTATTTT
CASLLAGHTDTQYF
>NA|TRBV2|NA|TRBJ2-3
TGTGCCAGCAGTGAACAGACAGATACGCAGTATTTT
CASSEQTDTQYF
>TRBD1|TRBV28|NA|TRBJ2-1
TGTGCCACCAACGCATGGGACAGGGCAGATGAGCAGTTCTTC
CATNAWDRADEQFF
>NA|TRBV2|NA|TRBJ2-7
TGTGCCAGCGACCCACTCACGGGGATACTCTACGAGCAGTACTTC
CASDPLTGILYEQYF
>NA|TRBV30|NA|TRBJ1-6
TGTGCCTGGAGTGTACAAGGCAGCTCCTATAATTCACCCCTCCACTTT
CAWSVQGSSYNSPLHF
>NA|TRBV19|NA|TRBJ2-1
TGTGCCAGTAGTATAGCGGTGGCTAATACACACAATGAGCAGTTCTTC
CASSIAVANTHNEQFF